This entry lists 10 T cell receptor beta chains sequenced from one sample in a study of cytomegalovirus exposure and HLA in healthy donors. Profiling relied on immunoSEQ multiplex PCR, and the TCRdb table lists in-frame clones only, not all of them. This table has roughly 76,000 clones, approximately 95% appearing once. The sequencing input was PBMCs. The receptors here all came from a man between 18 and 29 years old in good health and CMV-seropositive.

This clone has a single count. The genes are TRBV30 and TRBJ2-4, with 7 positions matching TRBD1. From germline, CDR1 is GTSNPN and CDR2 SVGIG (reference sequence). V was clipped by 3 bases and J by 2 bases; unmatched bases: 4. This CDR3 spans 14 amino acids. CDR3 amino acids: CAWSSGGSKNIQYF. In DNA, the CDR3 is TGTGCCTGGAGCTCAGGGGGTTCCAAAAACATTCAGTACTTC.

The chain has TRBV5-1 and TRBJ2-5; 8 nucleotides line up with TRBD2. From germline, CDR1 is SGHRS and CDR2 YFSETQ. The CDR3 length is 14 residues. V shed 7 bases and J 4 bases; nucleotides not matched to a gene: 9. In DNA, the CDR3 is TGCGCCAGCTCGACCCGGACTAGCAGAGAGACCCAGTACTTC. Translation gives CASSTRTSRETQYF.

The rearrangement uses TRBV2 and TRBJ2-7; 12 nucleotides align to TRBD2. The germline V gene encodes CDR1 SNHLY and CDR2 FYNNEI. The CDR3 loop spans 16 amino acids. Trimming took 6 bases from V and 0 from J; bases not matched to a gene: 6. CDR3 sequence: CASRSPGLAGSYEQYF. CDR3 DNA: TGTGCCAGCAGATCGCCGGGACTAGCGGGCTCCTACGAGCAGTACTTC.

CDR3 in amino acids: CAIRTGTGVVDEQFF. The CDR3 DNA reads as TGTGCCATCAGGACCGGGACAGGGGTCGTCGATGAGCAGTTCTTC. The J gene is TRBJ2-1, the V gene TRBV10-3, with 10 bases that match TRBD1. CDR1 ENHRY and CDR2 SYGVKD come from the germline V gene. The CDR3 is 15 amino acids. J gave up 8 bases and V 6 bases, and 10 bases lay outside the gene matches.

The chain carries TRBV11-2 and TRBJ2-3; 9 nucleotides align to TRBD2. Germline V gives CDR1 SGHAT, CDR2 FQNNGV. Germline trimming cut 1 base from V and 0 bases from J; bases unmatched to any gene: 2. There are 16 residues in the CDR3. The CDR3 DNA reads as TGTGCCAGCAGCTTAGGACTAGCGGAGAGCACAGATACGCAGTATTTT. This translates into CASSLGLAESTDTQYF.

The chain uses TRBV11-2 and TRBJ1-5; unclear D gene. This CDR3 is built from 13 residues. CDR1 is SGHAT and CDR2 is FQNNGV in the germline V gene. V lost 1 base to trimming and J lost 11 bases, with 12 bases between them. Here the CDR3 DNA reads TGTGCCAGCAGCTTAGTTTTCCCCGGGGCCCAGCATTTT. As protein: CASSLVFPGAQHF.

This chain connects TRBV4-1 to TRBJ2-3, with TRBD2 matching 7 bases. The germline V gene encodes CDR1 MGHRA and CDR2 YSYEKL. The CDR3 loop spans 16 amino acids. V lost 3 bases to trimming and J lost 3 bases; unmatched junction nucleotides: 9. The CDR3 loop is CASSHRSGTGTDTQYF. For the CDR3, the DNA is TGCGCCAGCAGCCACCGAAGCGGGACGGGAACAGATACGCAGTATTTT.

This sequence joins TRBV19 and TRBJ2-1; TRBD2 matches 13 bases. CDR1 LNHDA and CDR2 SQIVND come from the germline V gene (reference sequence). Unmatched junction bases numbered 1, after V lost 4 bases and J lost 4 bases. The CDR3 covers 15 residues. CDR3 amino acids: CASSKLAGGYNEQFF. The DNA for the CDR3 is TGTGCCAGTAGTAAACTAGCGGGAGGGTACAATGAGCAGTTCTTC.

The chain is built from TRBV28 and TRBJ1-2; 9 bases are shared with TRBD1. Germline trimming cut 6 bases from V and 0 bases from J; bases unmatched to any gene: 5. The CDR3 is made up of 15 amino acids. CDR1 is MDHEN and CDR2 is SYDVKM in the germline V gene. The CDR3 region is CASSSGTGSNYGYTF. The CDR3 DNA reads TGTGCCAGCAGCTCCGGGACAGGGTCTAACTATGGCTACACCTTC.

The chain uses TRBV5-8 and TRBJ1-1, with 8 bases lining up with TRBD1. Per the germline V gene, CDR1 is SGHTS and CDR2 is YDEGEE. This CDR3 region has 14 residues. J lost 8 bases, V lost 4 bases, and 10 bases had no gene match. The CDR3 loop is CASSAGQVRGEAFF. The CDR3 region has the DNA TGTGCCAGCAGCGCGGGACAGGTACGAGGAGAAGCTTTCTTT. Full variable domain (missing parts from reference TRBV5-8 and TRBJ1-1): EAGVTQSPTHLIKTRGQQATLRCSPISGHTSVYWYQQALGLGLQFLLWYDEGEERNRGNFPPRFSGRQFPNYSSELNVNALELEDSALYLCASSAGQVRGEAFFGQGTRLTVV.